This T cell receptor beta chain was captured by sequencing in a study of T cell responses to AZD1222 COVID-19 vaccine (dated by TCRdb to 2020 to 2022). As for the study more broadly: TCR sequencing covered 233 trial participants: 200 to 210 given two doses of AZD1222 and 26 given two doses of MenACWY control vaccine. Trial participants were enrolled by age into 18-55, 56-69 and 70-plus year subgroups, with about 150, 27 and 61 TCR-sequenced participants respectively.

Points on this clone: This clone's antigen is unknown. The input lacks base qualities; no much larger clone sits a single base away.

The time point label corresponds to: about 28 days (+/-7) after the second vaccine dose. AZD1222 recipients given second doses at about 4 weeks or at about 12 weeks were pooled, since spike-specific TCR depth and breadth were not found to differ between the two schedules. Vaccinee samples came from UK trials COV001 and COV002, including a single-blind randomized controlled phase 2/3 trial of AZD1222 (ChAdOx1 nCoV-19) in healthy adults. Trial participant PBMC samples were collected at day 0 and day 28 after the second dose for TCRbeta chain sequencing. V is clipped by 5 bases and J by 3 bases, and the sequence between their germline boundaries is 7 bases long. From the germline V gene (reference sequence), CDR1 is MNHEY and CDR2 is SMNVEV. Reading from cysteine to phenylalanine, the CDR3 counts 12 amino acids. The CDR3 DNA has 36 bases and is translated from base 1. The CDR3 regions of human TCRbeta chains were analyzed by immunosequencing. Concerning the study's data processing: TCRs in the repertoires were compared against a reference library of SARS-CoV-2-specific TCRs that had been generated with the MIRA antigen-specificity platform. Breadth meant the fraction of unique TCRs that were SARS-CoV-2-associated, whereas depth meant the fraction of total T cells that were SARS-CoV-2-associated. Using the MIRA data, every spike-specific TCR was mapped to the spike region that the TCR reacted to and assigned to either a CD4 or a CD8 class. Log10-transformed breadth and depth values were compared by one-way ANOVA with Sidak's multiple comparisons tests. The immuneACCESS repertoire file appears here via TCRdb, limited to in-frame rearrangements. These files lack a portion of the clones; in checked studies, under half of the deficit traces to unresolved V genes, and the cause of the others is not known. V and J calls and clone size come straight from that table; D and trimming were deduced from the DNA. Counted in this sample were around 130,000 clones; approximately 90% of them appeared once. Together, the top ten hold 9.5% of the sample.

The paper as a whole reports these results and caveats: No day 14 peak-response samples were available, so repertoires were characterized only after the peak T cell response. Participants were mostly white British, with more females than males. The authors suggested clonal diversity may have been underestimated. The vaccine-associated CD4 TCRs covered the entire spike protein, and the dominant responses fell in regions 160-218 and 743-854. The 56-69-year group was small, and its depth increase did not reach significance, likely because of low power. Conclusions about previously exposed vaccinees are limited because only a handful of AZD1222 recipients were SARS-CoV-2 seropositive at baseline. Nearly half of unique spike-specific TCRs reportedly recognized epitopes outside regions mutated in the B.1.351 and B.1.1.7 variants. Spike-specific TCR breadth and depth rose significantly after two AZD1222 doses compared with day 0 and with MenACWY recipients.

The chain is encoded by TRBV27 joined to TRBJ1-1; D gene: possibly TRBD1, on 6 matching bases. The sample was peripheral blood, taken 28 days after the second AZD1222 dose. The receptor was isolated from an adult who received the AZD1222 COVID-19 vaccine. The CDR3 sequence is CASSDRYTEAFF. In nucleotide form, the sequence is TGTGCCAGCAGTGACAGGTACACTGAAGCTTTCTTT.